The 12 T cell receptor beta chains below were found in one sample sequenced in a study of Tregs in tolerant kidney transplant recipients. Libraries were prepared by immunoSEQ multiplex PCR; TCRdb keeps only in-frame clonotypes and omits some of them. The data hold under 300,000 clones, with roughly 80% observed a single time. Sequencing was carried out using CD4+ T cells from blood. These TCRs come from a human donor in good health.

The J gene is TRBJ1-6, the V gene TRBV9; D is possibly TRBD1 (5 bases). Germline-derived CDR1 and CDR2 are SGDLS and YYNGEE. Deletions cut 4 bases from V and 4 bases from J, with 12 bases between. This CDR3 has 15 residues. The CDR3 DNA is TGTGCCAGCAGCCCACGACAGCCTTATAATTCACCCCTCCACTTT. Protein product: CASSPRQPYNSPLHF.

The genes are TRBV4-2 and TRBJ1-4; no clear D gene. V gave up 0 bases and J gave up 7 bases, with 9 bases separating them. CDR1 is LGHNA and CDR2 is YNFKEQ in the germline V gene. This CDR3 spans 14 amino acids. The CDR3 protein is CASSQDGVAEKLFF. Here the CDR3 DNA reads TGTGCCAGCAGCCAAGATGGGGTAGCTGAAAAACTGTTTTTT.

The chain couples TRBV19 to TRBJ2-3; 11 positions match TRBD2. The germline V gene encodes CDR1 LNHDA and CDR2 SQIVND (reference sequence). This CDR3 has 14 residues. V dropped 6 bases and J dropped 5; count of bases not matched to a gene: 4. The CDR3 DNA sequence: TGTGCCAGTAGACTAGCGGGAGCAAAAGATACGCAGTATTTT. Its translation: CASRLAGAKDTQYF.

This clone appeared a single time. The rearrangement links TRBV6-5 to TRBJ1-3; D is possibly TRBD1 (6 bases). CDR1 and CDR2 from the germline V gene are MNHEY and SVGAGI. The V gene lost 6 bases and the J gene lost 0 bases, with 12 bases spanning the gap. The CDR3 loop spans 15 amino acids. The CDR3 sequence is CASRTDRSSGNTIYF. The CDR3 DNA follows: TGTGCCAGCAGGACTGACAGGAGCTCTGGAAACACCATATATTTT.

The chain joins TRBV7-9 to TRBJ1-5; tentatively, D is TRBD1 (6 bases). The CDR3 sequence is 15 residues long. V was cut by 5 bases and J by 3 bases, with 14 bases left in between. Germline V lookup: CDR1 SEHNR, CDR2 FQNEAQ (reference sequence). The CDR3 reads CASSPSGAPNQPQHF. For the CDR3, the DNA is TGTGCCAGCAGCCCCTCGGGGGCCCCCAATCAGCCCCAGCATTTT. The complete variable domain, with remaining parts taken from reference TRBV7-9 and TRBJ1-5, reads DTGVSQNPRHKITKRGQNVTFRCDPISEHNRLYWYRQTLGQGPEFLTYFQNEAQLEKSRLLSDRFSAERPKGSFSTLEIQRTEQGDSAMYLCASSPSGAPNQPQHFGDGTRLSIL.

The CDR3 coding sequence is TGTGCCAGCAGTGAGGGACAGCTTTACAATGAGCAGTTCTTC. It specifies CASSEGQLYNEQFF. This chain links TRBV2 with TRBJ2-1, with 7 positions matching TRBD1. CDR1 SNHLY and CDR2 FYNNEI come from the germline V gene. Trimming took 3 bases from V and 4 from J; bases not matched to a gene: 3. The CDR3 extends over 14 amino acids.

The chain links TRBV15 to TRBJ1-1; 7 bases fit TRBD1. The CDR3 is made up of 14 amino acids. The germline V gene has CDR1 LNHNV and CDR2 YYDKDF (reference sequence). Trimming cost V 4 bases and J 3 bases; bases outside gene matches: 5. CDR3 bases: TGTGCCACCAGCACCCGACAGGGCTACACTGAAGCTTTCTTT. Protein: CATSTRQGYTEAFF.

The CDR3 spells CASSRYDMYEQYF. The CDR3 DNA reads TGTGCCAGCTCACGCTATGACATGTACGAGCAGTACTTC. This rearrangement joins TRBV18 to TRBJ2-7; D not certain. The CDR3 spans 13 residues. V was shortened by 4 bases and J by 4 bases, with 11 bases between the two germline ends. Germline V gene lookup returns CDR1 KGHSH and CDR2 LQKENI.

V usage is TRBV21-1 and J usage is TRBJ1-6. TRBV21-1 is a listed pseudogene. The CDR3 extends over 15 amino acids. The CDR3 sequence: CASSKQRGGNSPLHF. The CDR3, as DNA: TGTGCCAGCAGCAAACAAAGGGGCGGGAATTCACCCCTCCACTTT.

The chain employs TRBV9 and TRBJ2-2; D is uncertain. The CDR3 has 13 amino acids. V gave up 3 bases and J gave up 2 bases, with 5 bases separating them. Germline assignment: CDR1 SGDLS and CDR2 YYNGEE. This chain's CDR3 is CASSAPNTGELFF. In DNA, the CDR3 is TGTGCCAGCAGCGCGCCAAACACCGGGGAGCTGTTTTTT.

The chain has TRBV5-1 and TRBJ1-6; possible D gene TRBD1, 6 bases. The V end was cut by 4 bases, the J end by 3 bases, with 11 bases between. The CDR3 is 15 amino acids. Germline values: CDR1 SGHRS, CDR2 YFSETQ. The CDR3 loop is CASSARTDYNSPLHF. The CDR3 DNA sequence: TGCGCCAGCAGCGCGCGGACAGACTATAATTCACCCCTCCACTTT.

The chain recombines TRBV6-5 with TRBJ1-2; 8 bases are shared with TRBD1. Trimming took 4 bases from V and 6 from J; bases not matched to a gene: 1. The CDR3 sequence is 12 residues long. Germline values: CDR1 MNHEY, CDR2 SVGAGI. The CDR3 nucleotides read TGTGCCAGCAGTTTACAGGGGGATGGCTACACCTTC. It specifies CASSLQGDGYTF.